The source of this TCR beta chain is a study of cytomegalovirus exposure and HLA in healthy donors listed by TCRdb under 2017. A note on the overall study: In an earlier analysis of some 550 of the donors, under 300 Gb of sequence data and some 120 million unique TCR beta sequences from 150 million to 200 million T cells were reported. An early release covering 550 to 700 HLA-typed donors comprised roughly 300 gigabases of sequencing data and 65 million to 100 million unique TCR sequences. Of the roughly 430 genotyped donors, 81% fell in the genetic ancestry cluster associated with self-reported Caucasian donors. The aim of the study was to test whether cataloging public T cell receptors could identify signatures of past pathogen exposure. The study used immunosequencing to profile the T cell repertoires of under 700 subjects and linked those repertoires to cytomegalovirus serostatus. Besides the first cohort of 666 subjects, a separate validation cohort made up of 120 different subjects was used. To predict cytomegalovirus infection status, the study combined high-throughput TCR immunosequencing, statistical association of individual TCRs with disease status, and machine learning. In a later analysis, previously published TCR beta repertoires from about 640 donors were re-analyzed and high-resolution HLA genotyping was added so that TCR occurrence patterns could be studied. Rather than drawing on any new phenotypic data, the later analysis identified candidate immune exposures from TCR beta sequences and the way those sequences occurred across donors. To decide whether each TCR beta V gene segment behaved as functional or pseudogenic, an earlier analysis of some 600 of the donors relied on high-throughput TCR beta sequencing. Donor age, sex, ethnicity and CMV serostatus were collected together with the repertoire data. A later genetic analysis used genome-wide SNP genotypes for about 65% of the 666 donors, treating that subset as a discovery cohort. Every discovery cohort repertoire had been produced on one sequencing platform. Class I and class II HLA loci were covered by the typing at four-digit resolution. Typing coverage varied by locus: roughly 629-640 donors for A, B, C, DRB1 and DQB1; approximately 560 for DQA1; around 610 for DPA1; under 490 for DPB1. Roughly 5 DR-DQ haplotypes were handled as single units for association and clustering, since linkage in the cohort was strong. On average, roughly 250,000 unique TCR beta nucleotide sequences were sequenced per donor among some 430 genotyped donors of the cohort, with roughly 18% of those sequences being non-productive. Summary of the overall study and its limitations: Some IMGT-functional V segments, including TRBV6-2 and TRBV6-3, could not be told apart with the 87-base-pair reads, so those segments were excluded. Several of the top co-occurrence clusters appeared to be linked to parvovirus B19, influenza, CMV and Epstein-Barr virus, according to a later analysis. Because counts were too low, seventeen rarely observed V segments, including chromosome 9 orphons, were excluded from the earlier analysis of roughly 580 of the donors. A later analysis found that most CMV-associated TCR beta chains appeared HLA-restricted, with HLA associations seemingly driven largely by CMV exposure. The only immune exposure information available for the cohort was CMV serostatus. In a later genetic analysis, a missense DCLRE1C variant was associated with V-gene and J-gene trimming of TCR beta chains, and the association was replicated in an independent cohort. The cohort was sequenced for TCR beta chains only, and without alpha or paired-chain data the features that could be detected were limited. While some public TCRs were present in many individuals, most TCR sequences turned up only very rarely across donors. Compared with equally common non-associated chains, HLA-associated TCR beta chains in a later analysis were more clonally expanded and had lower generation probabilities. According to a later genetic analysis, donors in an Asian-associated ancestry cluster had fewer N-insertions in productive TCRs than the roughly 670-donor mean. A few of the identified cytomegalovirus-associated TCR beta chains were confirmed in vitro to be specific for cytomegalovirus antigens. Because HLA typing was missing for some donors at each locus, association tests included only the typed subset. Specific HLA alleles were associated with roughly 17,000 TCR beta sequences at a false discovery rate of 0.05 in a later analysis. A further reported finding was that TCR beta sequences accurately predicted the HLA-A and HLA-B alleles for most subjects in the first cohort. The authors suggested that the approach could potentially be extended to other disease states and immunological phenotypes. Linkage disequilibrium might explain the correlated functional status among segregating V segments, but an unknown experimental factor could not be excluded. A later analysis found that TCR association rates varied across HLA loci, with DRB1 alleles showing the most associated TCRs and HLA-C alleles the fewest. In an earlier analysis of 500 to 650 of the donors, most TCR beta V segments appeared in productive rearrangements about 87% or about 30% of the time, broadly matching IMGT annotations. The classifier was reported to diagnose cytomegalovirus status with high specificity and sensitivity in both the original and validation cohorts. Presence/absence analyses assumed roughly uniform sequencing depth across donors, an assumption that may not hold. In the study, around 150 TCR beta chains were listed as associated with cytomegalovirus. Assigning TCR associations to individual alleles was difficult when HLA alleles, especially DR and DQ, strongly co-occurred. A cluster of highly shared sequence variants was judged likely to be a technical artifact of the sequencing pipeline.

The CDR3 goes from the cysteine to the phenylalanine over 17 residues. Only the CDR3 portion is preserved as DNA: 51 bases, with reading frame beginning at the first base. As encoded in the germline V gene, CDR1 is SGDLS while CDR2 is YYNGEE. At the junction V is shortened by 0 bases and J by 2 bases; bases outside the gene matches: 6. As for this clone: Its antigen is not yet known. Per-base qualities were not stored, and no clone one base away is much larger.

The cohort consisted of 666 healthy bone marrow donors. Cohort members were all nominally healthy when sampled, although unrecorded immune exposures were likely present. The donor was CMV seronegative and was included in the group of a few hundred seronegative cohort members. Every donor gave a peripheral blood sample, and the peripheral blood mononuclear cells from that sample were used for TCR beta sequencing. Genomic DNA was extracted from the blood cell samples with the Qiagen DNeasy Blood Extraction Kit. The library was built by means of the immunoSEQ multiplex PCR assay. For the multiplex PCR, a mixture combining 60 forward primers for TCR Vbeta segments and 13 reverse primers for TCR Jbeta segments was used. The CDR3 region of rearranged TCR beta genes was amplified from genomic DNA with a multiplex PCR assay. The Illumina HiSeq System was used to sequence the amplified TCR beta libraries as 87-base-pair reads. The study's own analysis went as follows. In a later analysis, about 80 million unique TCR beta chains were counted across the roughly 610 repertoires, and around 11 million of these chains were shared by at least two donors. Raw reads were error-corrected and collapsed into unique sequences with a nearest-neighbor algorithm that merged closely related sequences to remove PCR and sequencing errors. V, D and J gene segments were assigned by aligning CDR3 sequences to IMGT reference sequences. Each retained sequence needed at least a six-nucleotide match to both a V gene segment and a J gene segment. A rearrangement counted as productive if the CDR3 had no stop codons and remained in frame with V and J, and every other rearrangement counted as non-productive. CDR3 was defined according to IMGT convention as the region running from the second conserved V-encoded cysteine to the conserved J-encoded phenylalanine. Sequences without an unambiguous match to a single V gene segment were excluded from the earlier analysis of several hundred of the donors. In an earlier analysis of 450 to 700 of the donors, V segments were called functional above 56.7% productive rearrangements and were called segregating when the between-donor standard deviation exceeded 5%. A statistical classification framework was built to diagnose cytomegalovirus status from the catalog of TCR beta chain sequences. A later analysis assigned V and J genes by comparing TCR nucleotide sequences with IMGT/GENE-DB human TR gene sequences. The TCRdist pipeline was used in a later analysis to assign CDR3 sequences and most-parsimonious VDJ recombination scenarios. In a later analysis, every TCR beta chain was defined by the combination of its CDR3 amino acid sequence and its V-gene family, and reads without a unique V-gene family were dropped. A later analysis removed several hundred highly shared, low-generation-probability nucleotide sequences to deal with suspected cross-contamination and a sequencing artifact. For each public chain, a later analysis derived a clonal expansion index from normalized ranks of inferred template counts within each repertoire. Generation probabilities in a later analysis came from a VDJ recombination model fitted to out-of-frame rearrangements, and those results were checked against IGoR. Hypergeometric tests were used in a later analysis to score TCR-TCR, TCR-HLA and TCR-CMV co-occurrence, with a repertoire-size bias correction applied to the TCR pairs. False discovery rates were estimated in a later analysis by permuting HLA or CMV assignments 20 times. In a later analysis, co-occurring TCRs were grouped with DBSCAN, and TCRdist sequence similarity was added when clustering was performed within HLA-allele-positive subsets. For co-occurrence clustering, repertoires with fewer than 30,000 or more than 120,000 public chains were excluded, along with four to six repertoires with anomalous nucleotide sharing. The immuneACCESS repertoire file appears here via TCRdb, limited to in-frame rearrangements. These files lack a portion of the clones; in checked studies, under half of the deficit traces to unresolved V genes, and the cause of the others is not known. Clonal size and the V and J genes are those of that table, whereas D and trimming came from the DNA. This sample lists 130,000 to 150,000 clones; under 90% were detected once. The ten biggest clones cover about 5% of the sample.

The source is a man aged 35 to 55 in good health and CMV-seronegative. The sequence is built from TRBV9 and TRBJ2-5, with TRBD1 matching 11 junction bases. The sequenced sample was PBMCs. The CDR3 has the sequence CASSVAPGTGGQETQYF. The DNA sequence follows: TGTGCCAGCAGCGTAGCCCCCGGGACAGGGGGACAAGAGACCCAGTACTTC.